The 10 T cell receptor beta chains presented below share a single source sample, sequenced in a study of OX40 agonist ivuxolimab in advanced cancers. Libraries were prepared by immunoSEQ multiplex PCR; TCRdb keeps only in-frame clonotypes and omits some of them. The repertoire holds more than 20,000 clones, with 76% as singletons. The sample here was CD4+ or CD8+ T cells sorted from blood, taken in a trial of the OX40 agonist ivuxolimab. Receptor source: an adult with an advanced solid tumor such as melanoma, head and neck, liver or kidney cancer.

V is TRBV9 and J is TRBJ2-1, with D unclear. This CDR3 contains 15 residues. The germline CDR1 and CDR2 sequences are SGDLS and YYNGEE. V was shortened by 1 base and J by 5 bases, with 13 bases between the two germline ends. The CDR3 DNA reads as TGTGCCAGCAGCGTAACCCCTATCAACAACAATGAGCAGTTCTTC. It encodes CASSVTPINNNEQFF.

The chain links TRBV6-1 to TRBJ2-1; no firm D call. With 2 bases removed from V and 0 bases from J, the gap between germline ends came to 8 bases. Germline V gives CDR1 MNHNS, CDR2 SASEGT. This CDR3 has 15 residues. CDR3 DNA sequence: TGTGCCAGCAGTGAAATTCTAAGCTCCTACAATGAGCAGTTCTTC. This encodes CASSEILSSYNEQFF.

The chain uses TRBV23-1 and TRBJ2-4; the D is unclear. TRBV23-1 is an ORF for which the function is uncertain. This CDR3 has 9 residues. The V and J ends lost 9 bases and 6 bases respectively, with 3 bases between them. CDR3 DNA sequence: TGCGCCAGAGCAAACATTCAGTACTTC. This translates into CARANIQYF.

The rearrangement uses TRBV5-1 and TRBJ2-2; D is perhaps TRBD1 (6 bases). With 2 bases removed from V and 0 bases from J, the gap between germline ends came to 8 bases. CDR1 is SGHRS, CDR2 YFSETQ, per germline. The CDR3 length is 15 residues. CDR3 amino acids: CASSFQGSNTGELFF. CDR3 nucleotide sequence: TGCGCCAGCAGCTTTCAGGGGTCGAACACCGGGGAGCTGTTTTTT.

V is TRBV30 and J is TRBJ2-7; D perhaps matches TRBD1 (6 bases). Germline CDR1 and CDR2: GTSNPN and SVGIG (reference sequence). This CDR3 is built from 12 residues. V was trimmed by 7 bases and J by 2 bases, leaving 12 bases between them. The CDR3 region is CALSGQTYEQYF. CDR3 DNA: TGTGCCTTATCGGGACAAACCTACGAGCAGTACTTC.

Worth noting for this clone: The sample contains more than one DNA sequence encoding this CDR3. The V and J genes are TRBV25-1 and TRBJ1-1, with D tentatively TRBD1 (5 bases). The V end was cut by 3 bases, the J end by 6 bases, with 14 bases between. The CDR3 runs to 14 residues. CDR1 and CDR2 from the germline V gene are MGHDK and SYGVNS. The CDR3 coding sequence is TGTGCCAGCAGTGATCCGGGGGGTTCGGCTGAAGCTTTCTTT. Translation gives CASSDPGGSAEAFF.

V usage is TRBV6-6 and J usage is TRBJ2-3; 9 positions match TRBD1. Germline CDR1 is MNHNY and CDR2 is SVGAGI (reference sequence). The CDR3 totals 15 residues. V was pared by 11 bases and J by 4 bases, with 13 bases of the junction left unmatched. The CDR3 loop reads CAGSTGGLGADTQYF. The CDR3 DNA reads TGTGCCGGTTCAACAGGGGGCCTTGGCGCAGATACGCAGTATTTT.

The chain links TRBV4-1 to TRBJ2-5; the D is unclear. This CDR3 contains 13 residues. CDR1 and CDR2 (germline): MGHRA, YSYEKL. Trimming cost V 1 base and J 4 bases, with 7 bases left between them. In DNA form, the CDR3 reads TGCGCCAGCAGCCAAGGGTTCCTAGAGACCCAGTACTTC. Its translation is CASSQGFLETQYF.

The chain employs TRBV28 and TRBJ2-5; a possible D gene is TRBD2 (7 bases). Germline CDR1 reads MDHEN; CDR2 reads SYDVKM. The V end was cut by 7 bases, the J end by 1 base, with 16 bases between. This CDR3 is built from 15 residues. In nucleotides, the CDR3 is TGTGCCAGCATCCCTCGGGGGGCAGGCCAAGAGACCCAGTACTTC. Amino acid sequence: CASIPRGAGQETQYF. Full variable domain (rest looked up from reference TRBV28 and TRBJ2-5): DVKVTQSSRYLVKRTGEKVFLECVQDMDHENMFWYRQDPGLGLRLIYFSYDVKMKEKGDIPEGYSVSREKKERFSLILESASTNQTSMYLCASIPRGAGQETQYFGPGTRLLVL.

The gene calls are TRBV28 and TRBJ1-1; D not certain. The length of the CDR3 is 10 residues. Germline loops: CDR1 MDHEN, CDR2 SYDVKM. CDR3 protein: CKSGNTEAFF. CDR3 coding DNA: TGTAAGTCTGGGAACACTGAAGCTTTCTTT.